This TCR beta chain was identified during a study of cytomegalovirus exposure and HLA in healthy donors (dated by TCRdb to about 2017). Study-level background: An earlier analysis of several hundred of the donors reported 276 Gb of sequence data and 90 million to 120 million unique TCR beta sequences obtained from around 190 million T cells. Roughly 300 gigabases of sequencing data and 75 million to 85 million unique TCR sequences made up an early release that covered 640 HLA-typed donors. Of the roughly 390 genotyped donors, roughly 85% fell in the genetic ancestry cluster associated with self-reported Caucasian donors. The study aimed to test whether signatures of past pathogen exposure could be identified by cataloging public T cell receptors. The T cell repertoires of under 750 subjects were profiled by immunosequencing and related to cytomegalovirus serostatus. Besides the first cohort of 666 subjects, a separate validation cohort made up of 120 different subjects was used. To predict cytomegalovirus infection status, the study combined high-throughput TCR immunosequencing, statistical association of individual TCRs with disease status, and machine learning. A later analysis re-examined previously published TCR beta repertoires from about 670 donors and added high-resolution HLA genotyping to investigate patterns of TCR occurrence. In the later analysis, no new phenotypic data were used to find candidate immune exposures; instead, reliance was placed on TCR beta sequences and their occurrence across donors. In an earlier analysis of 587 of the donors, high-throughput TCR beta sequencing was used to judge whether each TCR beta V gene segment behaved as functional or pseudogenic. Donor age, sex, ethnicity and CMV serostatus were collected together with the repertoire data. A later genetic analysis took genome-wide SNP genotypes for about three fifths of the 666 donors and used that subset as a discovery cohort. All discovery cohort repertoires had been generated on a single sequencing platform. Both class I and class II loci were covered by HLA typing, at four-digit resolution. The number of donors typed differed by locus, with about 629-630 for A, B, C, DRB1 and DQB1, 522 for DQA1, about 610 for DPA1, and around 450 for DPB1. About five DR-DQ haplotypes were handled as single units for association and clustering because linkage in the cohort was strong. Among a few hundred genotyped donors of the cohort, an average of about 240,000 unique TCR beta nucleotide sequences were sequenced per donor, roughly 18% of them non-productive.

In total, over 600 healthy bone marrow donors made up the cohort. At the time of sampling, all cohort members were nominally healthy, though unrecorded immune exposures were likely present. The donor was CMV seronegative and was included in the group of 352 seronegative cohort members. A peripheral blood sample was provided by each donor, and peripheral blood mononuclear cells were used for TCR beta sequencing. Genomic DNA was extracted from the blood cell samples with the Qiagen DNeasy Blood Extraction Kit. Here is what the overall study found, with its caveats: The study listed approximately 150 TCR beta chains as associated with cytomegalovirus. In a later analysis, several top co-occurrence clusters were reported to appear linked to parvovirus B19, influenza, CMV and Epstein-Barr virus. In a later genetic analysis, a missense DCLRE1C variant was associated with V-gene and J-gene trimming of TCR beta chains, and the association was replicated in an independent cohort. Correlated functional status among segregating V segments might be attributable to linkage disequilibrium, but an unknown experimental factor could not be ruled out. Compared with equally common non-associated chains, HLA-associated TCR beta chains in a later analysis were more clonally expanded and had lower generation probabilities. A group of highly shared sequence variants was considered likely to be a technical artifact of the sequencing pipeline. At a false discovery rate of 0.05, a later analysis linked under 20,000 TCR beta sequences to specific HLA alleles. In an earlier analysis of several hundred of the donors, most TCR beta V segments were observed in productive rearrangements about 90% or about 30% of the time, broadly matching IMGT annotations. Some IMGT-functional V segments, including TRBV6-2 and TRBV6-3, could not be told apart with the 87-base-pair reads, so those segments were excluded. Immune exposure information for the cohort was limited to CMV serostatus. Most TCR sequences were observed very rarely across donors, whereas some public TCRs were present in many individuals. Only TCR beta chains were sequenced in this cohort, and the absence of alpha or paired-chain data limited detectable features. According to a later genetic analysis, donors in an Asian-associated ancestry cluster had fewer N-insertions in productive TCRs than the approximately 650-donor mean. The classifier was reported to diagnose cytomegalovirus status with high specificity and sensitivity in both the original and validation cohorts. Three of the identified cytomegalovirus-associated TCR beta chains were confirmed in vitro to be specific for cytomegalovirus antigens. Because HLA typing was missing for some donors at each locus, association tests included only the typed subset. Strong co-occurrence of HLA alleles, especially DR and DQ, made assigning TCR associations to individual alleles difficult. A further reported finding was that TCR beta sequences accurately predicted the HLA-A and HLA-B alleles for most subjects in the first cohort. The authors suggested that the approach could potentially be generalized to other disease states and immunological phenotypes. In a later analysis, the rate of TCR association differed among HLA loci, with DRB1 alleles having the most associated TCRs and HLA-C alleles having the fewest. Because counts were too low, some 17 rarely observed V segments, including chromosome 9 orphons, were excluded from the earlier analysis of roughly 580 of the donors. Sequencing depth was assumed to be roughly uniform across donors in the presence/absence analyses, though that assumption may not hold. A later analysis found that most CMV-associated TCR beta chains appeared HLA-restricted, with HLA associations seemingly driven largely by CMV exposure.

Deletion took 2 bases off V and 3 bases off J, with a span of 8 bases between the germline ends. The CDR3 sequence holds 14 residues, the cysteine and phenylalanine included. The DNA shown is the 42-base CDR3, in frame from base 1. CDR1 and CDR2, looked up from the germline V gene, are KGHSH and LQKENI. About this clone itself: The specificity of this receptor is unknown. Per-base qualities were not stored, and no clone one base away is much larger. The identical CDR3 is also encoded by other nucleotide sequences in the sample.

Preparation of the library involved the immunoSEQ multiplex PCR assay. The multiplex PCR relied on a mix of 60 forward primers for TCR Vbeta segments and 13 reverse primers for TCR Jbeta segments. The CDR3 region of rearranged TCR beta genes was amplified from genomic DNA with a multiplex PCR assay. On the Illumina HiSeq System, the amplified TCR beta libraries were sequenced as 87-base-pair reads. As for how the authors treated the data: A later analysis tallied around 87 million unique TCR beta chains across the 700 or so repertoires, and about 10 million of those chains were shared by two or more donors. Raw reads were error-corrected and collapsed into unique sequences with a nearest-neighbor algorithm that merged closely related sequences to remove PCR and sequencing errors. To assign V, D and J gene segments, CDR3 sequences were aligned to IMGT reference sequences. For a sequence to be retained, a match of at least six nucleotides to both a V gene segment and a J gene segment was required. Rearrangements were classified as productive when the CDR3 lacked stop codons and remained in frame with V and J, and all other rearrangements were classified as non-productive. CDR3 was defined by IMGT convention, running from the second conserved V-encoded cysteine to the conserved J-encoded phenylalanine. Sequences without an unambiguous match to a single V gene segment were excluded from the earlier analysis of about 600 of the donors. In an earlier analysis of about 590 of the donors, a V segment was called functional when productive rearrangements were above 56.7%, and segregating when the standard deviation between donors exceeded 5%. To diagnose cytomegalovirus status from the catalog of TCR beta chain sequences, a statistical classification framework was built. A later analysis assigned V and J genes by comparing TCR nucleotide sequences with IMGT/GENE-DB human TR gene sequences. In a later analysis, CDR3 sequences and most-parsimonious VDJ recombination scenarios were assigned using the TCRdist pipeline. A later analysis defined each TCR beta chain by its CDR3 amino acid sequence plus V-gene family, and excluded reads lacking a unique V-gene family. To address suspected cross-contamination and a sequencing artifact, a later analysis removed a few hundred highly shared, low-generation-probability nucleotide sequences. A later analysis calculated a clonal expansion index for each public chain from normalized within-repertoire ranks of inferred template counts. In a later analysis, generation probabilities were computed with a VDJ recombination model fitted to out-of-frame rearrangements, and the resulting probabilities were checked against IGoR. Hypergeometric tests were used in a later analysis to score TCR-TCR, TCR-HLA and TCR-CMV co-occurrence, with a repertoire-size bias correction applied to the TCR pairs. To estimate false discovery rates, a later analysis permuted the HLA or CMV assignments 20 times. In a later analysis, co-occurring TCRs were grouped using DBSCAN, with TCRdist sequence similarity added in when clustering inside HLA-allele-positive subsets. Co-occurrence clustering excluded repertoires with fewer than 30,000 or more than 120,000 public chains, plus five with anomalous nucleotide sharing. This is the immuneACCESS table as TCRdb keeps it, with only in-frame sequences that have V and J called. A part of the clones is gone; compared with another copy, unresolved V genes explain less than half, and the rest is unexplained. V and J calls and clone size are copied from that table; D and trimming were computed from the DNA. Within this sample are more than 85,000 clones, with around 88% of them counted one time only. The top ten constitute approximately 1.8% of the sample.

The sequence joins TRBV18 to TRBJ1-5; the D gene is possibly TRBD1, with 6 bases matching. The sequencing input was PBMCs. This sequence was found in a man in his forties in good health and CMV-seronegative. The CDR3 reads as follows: CASSPGGSNQPQHF. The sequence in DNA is TGTGCCAGCTCACCAGGGGGCTCCAATCAGCCCCAGCATTTT.